This entry is about one T cell receptor (beta chain). What it binds is not known. This sample stems from a study of T cell repertoires in cytomegalovirus infection. Study-level information: Public TCR beta signatures provided an indication of both CMV infection and a matching HLA type. Study conclusions and caveats: Ex vivo, HLA-C-restricted CMV-specific TCR beta clonotypes prevailed over the rest of the response.

TCRdb re-called the reads with MiXCR, one entry per CDR3 protein. The table has some 940,000 distinct CDR3 sequences, 30% to 40% seen once. CDR3 length: 14 amino acids. Trimming cost V 1 base and J 5 bases, with 10 bases left between them. This sequence was found in a human donor in good health (CMV status not recorded). Some clones in this sample may be carry-over from other donors' samples. The chain recombines TRBV12-3 or TRBV12-4 with TRBJ2-3, with D hard to call. The specimen was cultured CD8+ T cells from PBMCs, collected from culture after CMV antigen stimulation. CDR3 bases: TGTGCCAGCAGTTTAGGTCTAGGGCTAGATACGCAGTATTTT. It codes for CASSLGLGLDTQYF.